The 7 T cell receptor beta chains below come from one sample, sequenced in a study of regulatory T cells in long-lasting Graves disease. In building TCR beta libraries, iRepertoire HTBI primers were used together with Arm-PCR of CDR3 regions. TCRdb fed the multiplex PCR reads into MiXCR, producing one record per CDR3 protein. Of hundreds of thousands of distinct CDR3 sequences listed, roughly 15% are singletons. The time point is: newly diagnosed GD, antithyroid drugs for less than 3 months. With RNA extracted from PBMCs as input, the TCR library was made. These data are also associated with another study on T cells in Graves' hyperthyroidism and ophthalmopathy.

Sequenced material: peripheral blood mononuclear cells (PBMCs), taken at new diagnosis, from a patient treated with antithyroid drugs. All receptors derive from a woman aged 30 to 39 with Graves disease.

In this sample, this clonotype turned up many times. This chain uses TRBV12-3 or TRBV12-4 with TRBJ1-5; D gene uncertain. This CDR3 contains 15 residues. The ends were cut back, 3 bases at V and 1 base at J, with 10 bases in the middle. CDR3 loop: CASSFRGRSNQPQHF. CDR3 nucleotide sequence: TGTGCCAGCAGTTTCCGAGGTAGGAGCAATCAGCCCCAGCATTTT.

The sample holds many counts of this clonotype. The CDR3 DNA reads TGTGCCAGCAGATCAGGAACGATCACAGATACGCAGTATTTT. Translating gives CASRSGTITDTQYF. V usage is TRBV2 and J usage is TRBJ2-3; no clear D gene. Trimming removed 6 bases from V and 2 bases from J, with 12 bases in between. CDR3 size: 14 residues. The germline CDR1 and CDR2 sequences are SNHLY and FYNNEI. Full variable domain (remainder filled in from reference TRBV2 and TRBJ2-3): EPEVTQTPSHQVTQMGQEVILRCVPISNHLYFYWYRQILGQKVEFLVSFYNNEISEKSEIFDDQFSVERPDGSNFTLKIRSTKLEDSAMYFCASRSGTITDTQYFGPGTRLTVL.

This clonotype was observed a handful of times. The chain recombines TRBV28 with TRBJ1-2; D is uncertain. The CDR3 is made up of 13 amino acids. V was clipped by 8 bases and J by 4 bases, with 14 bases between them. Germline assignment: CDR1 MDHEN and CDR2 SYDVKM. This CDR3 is CASRPAEPYGYTF. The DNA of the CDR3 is TGTGCCAGCCGCCCCGCAGAGCCCTATGGCTACACCTTC.

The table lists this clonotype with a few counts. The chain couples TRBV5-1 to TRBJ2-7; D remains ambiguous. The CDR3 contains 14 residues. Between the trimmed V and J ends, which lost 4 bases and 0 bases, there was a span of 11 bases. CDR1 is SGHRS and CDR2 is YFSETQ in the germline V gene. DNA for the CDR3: TGCGCCAGCAGCGACACGACCTCCTCCTACGAGCAGTACTTC. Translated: CASSDTTSSYEQYF.

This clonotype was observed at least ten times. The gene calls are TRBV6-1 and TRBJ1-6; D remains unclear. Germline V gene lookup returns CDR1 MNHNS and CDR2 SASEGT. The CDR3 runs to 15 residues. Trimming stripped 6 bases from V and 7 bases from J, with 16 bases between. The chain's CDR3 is CASSTDGATNSPLHF. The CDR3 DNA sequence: TGTGCCAGCAGCACCGACGGAGCCACGAATTCACCCCTCCACTTT.

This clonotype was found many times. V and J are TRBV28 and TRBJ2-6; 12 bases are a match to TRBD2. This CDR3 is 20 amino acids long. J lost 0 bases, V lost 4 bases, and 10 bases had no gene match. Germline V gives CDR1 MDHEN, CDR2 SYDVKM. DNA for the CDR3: TGTGCCAGCAGTTCCGGTTACGGACTAGCGGGAAACTCTGGGGCCAACGTCCTGACTTTC. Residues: CASSSGYGLAGNSGANVLTF.

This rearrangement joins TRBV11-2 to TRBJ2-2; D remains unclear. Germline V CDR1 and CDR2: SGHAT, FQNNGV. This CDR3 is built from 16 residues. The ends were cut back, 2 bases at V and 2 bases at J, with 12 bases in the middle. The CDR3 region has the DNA TGTGCCAGCAGCTTACCTGTGGGTCCCAACACCGGGGAGCTGTTTTTT. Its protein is CASSLPVGPNTGELFF.